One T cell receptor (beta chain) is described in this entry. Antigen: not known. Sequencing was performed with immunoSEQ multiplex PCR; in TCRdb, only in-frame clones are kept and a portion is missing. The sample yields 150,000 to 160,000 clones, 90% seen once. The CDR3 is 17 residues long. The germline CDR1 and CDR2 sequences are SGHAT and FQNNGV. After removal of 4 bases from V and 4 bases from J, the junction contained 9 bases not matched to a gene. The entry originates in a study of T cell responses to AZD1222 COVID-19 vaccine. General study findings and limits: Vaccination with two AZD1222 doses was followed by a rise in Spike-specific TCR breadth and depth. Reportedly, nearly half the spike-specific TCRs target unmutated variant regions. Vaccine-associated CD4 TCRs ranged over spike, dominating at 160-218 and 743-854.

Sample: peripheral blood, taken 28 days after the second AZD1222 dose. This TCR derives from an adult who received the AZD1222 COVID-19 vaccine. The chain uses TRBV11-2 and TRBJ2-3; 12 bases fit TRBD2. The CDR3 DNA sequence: TGTGCCAGCAGCTCCCTGACTAGCGGGAGAGGGTCAGATACGCAGTATTTT. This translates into CASSSLTSGRGSDTQYF.